This T cell receptor (beta chain) was recovered during a study of CD8 T cell repertoires and HIV-1 epitope variants. Here immunoSEQ multiplex PCR was the method, and the copy in TCRdb shows in-frame clones only, minus some. The repertoire consists of about 5,600 clones, with just over 65% occurring once and the leading ten covering roughly 42%. Comment on this clone: Antigen: not known.

Sample: cultured CD8+ T cells derived from PBMCs. This receptor was taken from a male donor with HIV.

The CDR3 is CASSLSARAYEQYF. The CDR3 DNA reads TGTGCCAGCAGTTTATCAGCTAGAGCCTACGAGCAGTACTTC. The rearrangement joins TRBV28 to TRBJ2-7; no firm D call. This CDR3 contains 14 residues. Deletions cut 1 base from V and 2 bases from J, with 9 bases between. Germline CDR1 and CDR2: MDHEN and SYDVKM.